The next 18 T cell receptor beta chains were all read from a single sample in a study of human T cells and chemical hapten exposure. TCRdb independently ran MiXCR on the RACE reads; one entry per CDR3 protein. Of over 75,000 distinct CDR3 sequences listed, roughly a tenth are singletons. Time point noted: patch test 3, about 24 weeks after DPC sensitization. Sample treatment: therapeutic diphenylcyclopropenone sensitization with weekly scalp DPC. Material: whole blood, obtained in connection with sensitization to the hapten diphenylcyclopropenone (DPC). The receptor set was obtained from a woman aged 30 to 39 with alopecia areata. Some clones in this sample may be carry-over from other donors' samples.

The chain couples TRBV6-2 or TRBV6-3 to TRBJ1-2; maybe TRBD1 (5 bases). CDR1 is MNHEY and CDR2 is SVGEGT in the germline V gene. Deletions cut 3 bases from V and 6 bases from J, with 23 bases between. CDR3 length: 17 residues. CDR3 amino acids: CASSYHLRGIAVHGYTF. The CDR3 nucleotides read TGTGCCAGCAGTTATCACCTGCGGGGGATCGCAGTTCATGGCTACACCTTC.

This clonotype was observed many times. The CDR3 loop is CASSDQGVYSPLHF. The CDR3 nucleotides are TGTGCCAGTAGTGATCAGGGGGTTTATTCACCCCTCCACTTT. The V gene is TRBV19, the J gene TRBJ1-6, with 7 bases fitting TRBD1. Looked up from germline, CDR1 is LNHDA and CDR2 is SQIVND (reference sequence). This CDR3 region has 14 residues. V lost 5 bases, J lost 8 bases, and 6 bases stayed unmatched.

This clonotype was counted many times. The genes are TRBV4-2 and TRBJ1-6; possible D gene TRBD1, 5 bases. CDR3 size: 14 residues. V was pared by 2 bases and J by 10 bases, with 12 bases between. Germline CDR1 reads LGHNA; CDR2 reads YNFKEQ. This CDR3 reads CASSQKDGDSPLHF. For the CDR3, the DNA is TGTGCCAGCAGCCAAAAGGACGGGGACTCACCCCTCCACTTT.

In its sample, this clonotype was seen a few times. V gene TRBV10-3 combines with J gene TRBJ2-7, with D perhaps matching TRBD1 (5 bases). The CDR3 covers 16 residues. V was shortened by 3 bases and J by 7 bases, with 22 bases between the two germline ends. Per the germline V gene, CDR1 is ENHRY and CDR2 is SYGVKD. The CDR3 spells CAISDGGHDASWEQYF. CDR3 coding DNA: TGTGCCATCAGTGACGGCGGACACGATGCCTCCTGGGAGCAGTACTTC.

Only a few counts were recorded for this clonotype. The CDR3 region has the DNA TGCAGTGCTCCTAGCTCTGGAAACACCATATATTTT. Translated, it gives CSAPSSGNTIYF. The V call is TRBV20-1, the J call TRBJ1-3; D unresolved. The ends were cut back, 5 bases at V and 0 bases at J, with 5 bases in the middle. The CDR3 extends over 12 amino acids. The germline V gene encodes CDR1 DFQATT and CDR2 SNEGSKA (reference sequence).

The genes are TRBV18 and TRBJ2-3; no clear D gene. Trimming took off 2 bases at V and 0 bases at J, with 12 bases between the two ends. CDR1 is KGHSH and CDR2 is LQKENI in the germline V gene. CDR3 length: 16 residues. The CDR3 reads CASSPFQITSTDTQYF. CDR3 in DNA: TGTGCCAGCTCACCATTTCAGATAACAAGCACAGATACGCAGTATTTT.

This clonotype was seen ten or more times. This sequence joins TRBV7-9 and TRBJ2-3; 11 positions agree with TRBD2. The CDR3 runs 16 residues. Germline CDR1 and CDR2: SEHNR and FQNEAQ (reference sequence). V was pared by 3 bases and J by 6 bases, with 8 bases of the junction left unmatched. The CDR3 is CASSFPPSGGMDTQYF. The CDR3, as DNA: TGTGCCAGCAGCTTCCCCCCTAGCGGGGGGATGGATACGCAGTATTTT.

In this sample, this clonotype turned up many times. The chain links TRBV30 to TRBJ2-3; D perhaps matches TRBD1 (5 bases). Germline CDR1 is GTSNPN and CDR2 is SVGIG (reference sequence). This CDR3 region has 14 residues. V was cut by 3 bases and J by 2 bases, with 12 bases left in between. The CDR3 coding sequence is TGTGCCTGGAGAGTGGGGCCCCTCACAGATACGCAGTATTTT. This gives the protein CAWRVGPLTDTQYF.

This clonotype was recorded a few times. This sequence joins TRBV5-1 and TRBJ2-2, with D maybe TRBD2 (6 bases). V gave up 1 base and J gave up 4 bases, with 8 bases separating them. CDR1 is SGHRS and CDR2 is YFSETQ in the germline V gene. CDR3 length: 14 residues. CDR3 protein: CASSLIGSTGELFF. The CDR3 nucleotides are TGCGCCAGCAGCTTGATCGGGAGCACCGGGGAGCTGTTTTTT.

This clonotype appeared many times. Relative to the germline gene, one junction end is altered; a read error may explain this. The J gene is TRBJ2-5, the V gene TRBV25-1; 7 bases are a match to TRBD1. This CDR3 is built from 16 residues. Germline V lookup: CDR1 MGHDK, CDR2 SYGVNS. The CDR3 here is CVSSAAPGTDEETQYF. CDR3 nucleotide sequence: TGTGTCAGCAGTGCAGCCCCCGGGACAGACGAAGAGACCCAGTACTTC.

The J gene is TRBJ1-1, the V gene TRBV5-1; D may be TRBD1 (6 bases). Germline lookup yields CDR1 SGHRS and CDR2 YFSETQ. CDR3 length: 14 residues. Trimming removed 2 bases at V and 7 bases at J, with 15 bases between. The CDR3 loop is CASSFPGQSREAFF. CDR3 DNA sequence: TGCGCCAGCAGCTTTCCAGGACAGTCACGTGAAGCTTTCTTT.

This clonotype was found many times. V is TRBV20-1 and J is TRBJ1-1, with D perhaps matching TRBD1 (5 bases). The V gene's germline CDR1 is DFQATT and CDR2 SNEGSKA (reference sequence). This CDR3 contains 11 residues. The ends were cut back, 3 bases at V and 6 bases at J, with 8 bases in the middle. This CDR3 reads CSASREPEAFF. CDR3 DNA sequence: TGCAGTGCTAGCAGGGAGCCTGAAGCTTTCTTT.

The chain has TRBV7-2 and TRBJ2-5; D is unresolved. CDR3 length: 14 amino acids. Trimming took 2 bases from V and 9 from J, leaving 16 bases between them. CDR1 and CDR2 (germline): SGHTA, FQGNSA. The CDR3: CASSLNRANAAQYF. In nucleotides, the CDR3 is TGTGCCAGCAGCTTAAACCGCGCCAATGCGGCCCAGTACTTC.

The chain combines TRBV24-1 with TRBJ1-1; D is uncertain. This CDR3 spans 13 amino acids. The V end lost 4 bases, the J end lost 4 bases, and 9 bases lay between the germline ends. Germline CDR1 KGHDR, CDR2 SFDVKD. The CDR3 sequence: CATSDDIATEAFF. In DNA, the CDR3 is TGTGCCACCAGTGACGATATAGCCACTGAAGCTTTCTTT.

This clonotype was seen repeatedly, ten times or more. The CDR3 sequence: CASSPGTITDTQYF. DNA of the CDR3: TGTGCCAGCAGTCCTGGCACAATCACAGATACGCAGTATTTT. J is TRBJ2-3 and V is TRBV5-5, with D unresolved. The length of the CDR3 is 14 residues. V dropped 5 bases and J dropped 2 bases, with 12 bases sitting between them. In germline, CDR1 is SGHKS, CDR2 YYEKEE (reference sequence).

This clonotype was seen at least ten times. The V and J genes are TRBV7-9 and TRBJ2-1; D is undetermined. The CDR3 consists of 13 residues. Per germline, CDR1 SEHNR and CDR2 FQNEAQ (reference sequence). V was cut by 4 bases and J by 8 bases, with 12 bases left in between. In nucleotides, the CDR3 is TGTGCCAGCAGCTGGCCCTCTCGCGATGAGCAGTTCTTC. Translation: CASSWPSRDEQFF. Based on the CDR3 plus reference TRBV7-9 and TRBJ2-1, the full variable domain is DTGVSQNPRHKITKRGQNVTFRCDPISEHNRLYWYRQTLGQGPEFLTYFQNEAQLEKSRLLSDRFSAERPKGSFSTLEIQRTEQGDSAMYLCASSWPSRDEQFFGPGTRLTVL.

This clonotype appeared many times. The V and J genes are TRBV28 and TRBJ2-7; D could derive from TRBD1 or TRBD2 (5 bases each). V was shortened by 6 bases and J by 0 bases, with 12 bases between the two germline ends. CDR1 MDHEN and CDR2 SYDVKM come from the germline V gene. There are 14 residues in the CDR3. CDR3 loop: CASRGDGGSYEQYV. The CDR3 DNA sequence: TGTGCCAGCAGGGGGGATGGGGGCTCCTACGAGCAGTACGTC.

Many counts were recorded for this clonotype. This chain links TRBV5-6 with TRBJ1-6; 11 bases are shared with TRBD1. V was pared by 5 bases and J by 7 bases, with 5 bases of the junction left unmatched. Germline CDR1 is SGHDT and CDR2 is YYEEEE. The CDR3 covers 15 residues. CDR3 residues: CASSWTGGLNSPLHF. CDR3 DNA sequence: TGTGCCAGCAGTTGGACAGGGGGCTTGAATTCACCCCTCCACTTT.